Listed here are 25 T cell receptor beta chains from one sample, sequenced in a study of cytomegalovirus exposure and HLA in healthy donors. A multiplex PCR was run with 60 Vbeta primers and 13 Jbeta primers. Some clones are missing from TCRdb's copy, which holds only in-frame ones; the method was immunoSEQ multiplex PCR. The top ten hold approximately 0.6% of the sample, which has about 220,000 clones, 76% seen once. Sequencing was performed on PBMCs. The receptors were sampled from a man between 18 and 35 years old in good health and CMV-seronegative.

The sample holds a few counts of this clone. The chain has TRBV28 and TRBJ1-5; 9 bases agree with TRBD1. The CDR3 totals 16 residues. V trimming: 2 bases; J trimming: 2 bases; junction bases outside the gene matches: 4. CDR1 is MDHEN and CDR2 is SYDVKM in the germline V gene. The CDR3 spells CASSLRQGVGNQPQHF. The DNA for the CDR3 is TGTGCCAGCAGTTTAAGACAGGGGGTGGGCAATCAGCCCCAGCATTTT.

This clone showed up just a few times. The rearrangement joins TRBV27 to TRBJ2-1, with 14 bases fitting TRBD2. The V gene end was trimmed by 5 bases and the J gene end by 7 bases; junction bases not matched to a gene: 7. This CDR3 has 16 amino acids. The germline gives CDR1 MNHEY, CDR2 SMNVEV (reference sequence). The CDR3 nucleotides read TGTGCCAGCAGTCCACTGGGACTAGCGGGAGATAATGAGCAGTTCTTC. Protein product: CASSPLGLAGDNEQFF.

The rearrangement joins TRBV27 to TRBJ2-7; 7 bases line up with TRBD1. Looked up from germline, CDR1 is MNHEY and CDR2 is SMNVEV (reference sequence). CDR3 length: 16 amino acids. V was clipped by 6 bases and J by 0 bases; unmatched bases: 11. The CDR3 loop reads CASSRGQEYYSYEQYF. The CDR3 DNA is TGTGCCAGCAGCCGTGGACAGGAATATTACTCCTACGAGCAGTACTTC.

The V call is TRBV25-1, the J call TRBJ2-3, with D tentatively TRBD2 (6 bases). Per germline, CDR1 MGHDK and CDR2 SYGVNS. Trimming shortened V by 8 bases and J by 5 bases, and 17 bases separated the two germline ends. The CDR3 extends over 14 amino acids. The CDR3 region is CASSSWGDKDTQYF. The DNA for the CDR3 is TGTGCCAGCTCCTCTTGGGGGGATAAAGATACGCAGTATTTT. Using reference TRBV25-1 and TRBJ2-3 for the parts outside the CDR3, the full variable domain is EADIYQTPRYLVIGTGKKITLECSQTMGHDKMYWYQQDPGMELHLIHYSYGVNSTEKGDLSSESTVSRIRTEHFPLTLESARPSHTSQYLCASSSWGDKDTQYFGPGTRLTVL.

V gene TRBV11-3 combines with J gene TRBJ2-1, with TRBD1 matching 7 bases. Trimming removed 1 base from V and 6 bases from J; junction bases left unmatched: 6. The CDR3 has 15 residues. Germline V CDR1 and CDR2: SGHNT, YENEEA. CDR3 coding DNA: TGTGCCAGCAGCTTAGGGACAGGCTCCACCAATGAGCAGTTCTTC. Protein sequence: CASSLGTGSTNEQFF.

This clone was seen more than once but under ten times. The DNA of the CDR3 is TGTGCCAGCAGTTACCAGACTAGCGGAGAGACCCAGTACTTC. It is translated as CASSYQTSGETQYF. This chain links TRBV6-5 with TRBJ2-5, with 9 bases identical to TRBD2. The CDR3 is 14 amino acids. V trimming: 2 bases; J trimming: 4 bases; junction bases outside the gene matches: 2. CDR1 is MNHEY and CDR2 is SVGAGI in the germline V gene.

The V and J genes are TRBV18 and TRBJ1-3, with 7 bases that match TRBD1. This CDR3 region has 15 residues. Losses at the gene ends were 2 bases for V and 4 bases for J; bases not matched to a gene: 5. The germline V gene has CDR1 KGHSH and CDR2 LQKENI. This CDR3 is CASSPEETGGNTIYF. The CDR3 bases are TGTGCCAGCTCACCAGAGGAGACAGGGGGAAACACCATATATTTT. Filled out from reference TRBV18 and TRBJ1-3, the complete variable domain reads NAGVMQNPRHLVRRRGQEARLRCSPMKGHSHVYWYRQLPEEGLKFMVYLQKENIIDESGMPKERFSAEFPKEGPSILRIQQVVRGDSAAYFCASSPEETGGNTIYFGEGSWLTVV.

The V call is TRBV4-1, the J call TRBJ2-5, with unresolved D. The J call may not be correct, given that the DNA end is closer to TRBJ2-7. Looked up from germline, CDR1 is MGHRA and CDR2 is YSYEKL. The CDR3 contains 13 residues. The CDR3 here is CASSQEQNYEQYF. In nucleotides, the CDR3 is TGCGCCAGCAGCCAAGAGCAGAACTACGAGCAGTACTTC.

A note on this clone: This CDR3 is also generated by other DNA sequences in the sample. The CDR3 region is CAWSNPAGGEQYF. CDR3 nucleotides: TGTGCCTGGAGTAACCCCGCCGGCGGCGAGCAGTACTTC. The V call is TRBV30, the J call TRBJ2-7; D gene uncertain. Per the germline V gene, CDR1 is GTSNPN and CDR2 is SVGIG (reference sequence). The CDR3 has 13 amino acids. V lost 2 bases to trimming and J lost 6 bases, with 14 bases between them.

CDR3 amino acids: CASSIGVSTEAFF. Written as DNA, the CDR3 is TGTGCCAGTAGTATAGGTGTTTCGACTGAAGCTTTCTTT. The chain joins TRBV19 to TRBJ1-1; no clear D gene. Trimming stripped 1 base from V and 5 bases from J, with 8 bases between. The CDR3 loop spans 13 amino acids. CDR1 and CDR2 from the germline V gene are LNHDA and SQIVND (reference sequence).

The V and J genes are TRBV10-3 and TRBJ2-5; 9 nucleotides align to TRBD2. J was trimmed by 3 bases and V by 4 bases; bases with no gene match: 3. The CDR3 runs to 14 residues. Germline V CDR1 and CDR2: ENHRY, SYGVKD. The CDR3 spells CAISGTSAKETQYF. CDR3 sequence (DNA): TGTGCCATCAGTGGGACTAGCGCAAAAGAGACCCAGTACTTC.

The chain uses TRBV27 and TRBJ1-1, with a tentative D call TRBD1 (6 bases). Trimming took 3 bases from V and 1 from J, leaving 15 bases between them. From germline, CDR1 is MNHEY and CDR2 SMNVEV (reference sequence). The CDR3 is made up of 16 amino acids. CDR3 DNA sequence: TGTGCCAGCAGTTTTCGAGGGGGTCGGTCGAACACTGAAGCTTTCTTT. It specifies CASSFRGGRSNTEAFF.

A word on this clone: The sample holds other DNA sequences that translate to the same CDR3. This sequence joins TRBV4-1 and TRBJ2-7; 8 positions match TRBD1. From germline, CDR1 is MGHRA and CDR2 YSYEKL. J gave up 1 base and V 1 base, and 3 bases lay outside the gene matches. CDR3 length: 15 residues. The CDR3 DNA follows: TGCGCCAGCAGCCAAGGAGACAGGGGTTCCTACGAGCAGTACTTC. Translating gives CASSQGDRGSYEQYF.

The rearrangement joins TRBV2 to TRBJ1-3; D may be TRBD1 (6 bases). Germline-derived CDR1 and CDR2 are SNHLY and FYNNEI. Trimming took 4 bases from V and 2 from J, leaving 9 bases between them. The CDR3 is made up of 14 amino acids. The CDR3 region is CASSGTDTGNTIYF. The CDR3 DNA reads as TGTGCCAGCAGTGGGACAGACACTGGAAACACCATATATTTT.

The CDR3 coding sequence is TGTGCCAGCAGTTCCGGACAGAGCCCCTACGAGCAGTACTTC. Translating gives CASSSGQSPYEQYF. The chain links TRBV6-5 to TRBJ2-7, with D possibly being TRBD1 (6 bases). From germline, CDR1 is MNHEY and CDR2 SVGAGI. Deletions cut 4 bases from V and 2 bases from J, with 12 bases between. CDR3 size: 14 residues.

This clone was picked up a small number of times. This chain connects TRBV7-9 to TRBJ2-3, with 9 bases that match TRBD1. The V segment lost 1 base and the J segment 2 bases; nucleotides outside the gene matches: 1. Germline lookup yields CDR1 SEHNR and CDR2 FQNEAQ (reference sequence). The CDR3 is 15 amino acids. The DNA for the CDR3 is TGTGCCAGCAGCTTAGGGACAGGGGTCACAGATACGCAGTATTTT. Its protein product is CASSLGTGVTDTQYF.

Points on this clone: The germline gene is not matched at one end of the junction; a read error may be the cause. CDR3 DNA: TGTGCCAGCAGTTTGGGGAGAGGAAATGAAAAACTGTTTTTT. The encoded protein is CASSLGRGNEKLFF. The chain links TRBV5-4 to TRBJ1-4; D is ambiguous. Germline CDR1 reads SGHNT; CDR2 reads YYREEE (reference sequence). The CDR3 covers 14 residues.

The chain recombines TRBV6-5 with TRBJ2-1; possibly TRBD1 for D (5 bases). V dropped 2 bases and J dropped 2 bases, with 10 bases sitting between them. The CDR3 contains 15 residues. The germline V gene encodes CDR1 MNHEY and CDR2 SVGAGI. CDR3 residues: CASSYTGWPYNEQFF. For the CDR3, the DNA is TGTGCCAGCAGTTACACAGGTTGGCCCTACAATGAGCAGTTCTTC.

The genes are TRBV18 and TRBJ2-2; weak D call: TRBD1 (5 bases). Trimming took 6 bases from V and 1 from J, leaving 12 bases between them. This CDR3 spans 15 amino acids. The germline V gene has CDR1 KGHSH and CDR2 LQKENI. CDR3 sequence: CASSPDRRNTGELFF. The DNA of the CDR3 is TGTGCCAGCTCTCCCGACAGACGGAACACCGGGGAGCTGTTTTTT. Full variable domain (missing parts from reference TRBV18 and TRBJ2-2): NAGVMQNPRHLVRRRGQEARLRCSPMKGHSHVYWYRQLPEEGLKFMVYLQKENIIDESGMPKERFSAEFPKEGPSILRIQQVVRGDSAAYFCASSPDRRNTGELFFGEGSRLTVL.

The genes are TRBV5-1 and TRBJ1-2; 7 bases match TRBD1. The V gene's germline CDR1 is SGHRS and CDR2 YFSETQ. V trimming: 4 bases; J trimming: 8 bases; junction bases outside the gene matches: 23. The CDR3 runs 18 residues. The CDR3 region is CASSPTVDNRGRVYGYTF. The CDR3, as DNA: TGCGCCAGCAGCCCCACTGTCGACAACAGGGGCCGGGTTTACGGCTACACCTTC.

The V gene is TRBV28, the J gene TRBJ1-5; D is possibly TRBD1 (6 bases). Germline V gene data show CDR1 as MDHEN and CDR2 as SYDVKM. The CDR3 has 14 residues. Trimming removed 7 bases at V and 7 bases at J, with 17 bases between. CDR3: CASTETTGSQPQHF. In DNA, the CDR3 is TGTGCCAGCACTGAAACAACAGGGTCGCAGCCCCAGCATTTT.

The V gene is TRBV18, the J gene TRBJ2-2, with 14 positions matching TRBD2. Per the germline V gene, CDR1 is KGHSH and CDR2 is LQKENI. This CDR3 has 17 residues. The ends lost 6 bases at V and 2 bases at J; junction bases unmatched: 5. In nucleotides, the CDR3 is TGTGCCAGCTCTCCCGGGACTAGCGGGAGAAACACCGGGGAGCTGTTTTTT. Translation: CASSPGTSGRNTGELFF. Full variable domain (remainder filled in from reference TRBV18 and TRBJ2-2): NAGVMQNPRHLVRRRGQEARLRCSPMKGHSHVYWYRQLPEEGLKFMVYLQKENIIDESGMPKERFSAEFPKEGPSILRIQQVVRGDSAAYFCASSPGTSGRNTGELFFGEGSRLTVL.

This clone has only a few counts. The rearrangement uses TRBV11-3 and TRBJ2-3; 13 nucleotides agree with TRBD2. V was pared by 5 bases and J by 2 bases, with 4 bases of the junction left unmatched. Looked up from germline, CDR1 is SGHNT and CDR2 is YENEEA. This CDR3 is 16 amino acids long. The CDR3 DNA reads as TGTGCCAGCAGCAAGGGACTAGCGGGGACCACAGATACGCAGTATTTT. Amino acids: CASSKGLAGTTDTQYF.

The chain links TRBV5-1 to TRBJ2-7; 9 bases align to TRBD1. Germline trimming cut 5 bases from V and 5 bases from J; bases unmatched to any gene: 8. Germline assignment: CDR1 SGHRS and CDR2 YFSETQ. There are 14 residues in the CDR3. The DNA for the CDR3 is TGCGCCAGCAGGGCCGGGACAGGGTGGCACGAGCAGTACTTC. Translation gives CASRAGTGWHEQYF.

CDR3 sequence (DNA): TGTGCCAGCAGCCTCACAGGGGGCGGAGGCTACACCTTC. Its protein is CASSLTGGGGYTF. This chain joins TRBV28 and TRBJ1-2; 9 bases are a match to TRBD1. Germline trimming cut 6 bases from V and 8 bases from J; bases unmatched to any gene: 7. Germline-derived CDR1 and CDR2 are MDHEN and SYDVKM. This CDR3 has 13 residues.